This entry is about one T cell receptor (beta chain). The antigen is not known. This specimen comes from a study of radiotherapy plus CTLA-4 blockade in lung cancer. The study's findings and limits: Clones of tumor-derived TCRs expanded in blood after radiotherapy plus ipilimumab.

Sequencing was performed with immunoSEQ multiplex PCR; in TCRdb, only in-frame clones are kept and a portion is missing. The sample lists tens of thousands of clones; roughly 80% were seen once. Trimming removed 2 bases from V and 6 bases from J; junction bases left unmatched: 6. CDR1 is SGHVS, CDR2 FNYEAQ, per germline. The CDR3 covers 16 residues. The sequenced sample was peripheral blood, obtained from a patient treated with radiotherapy plus ipilimumab. The origin of this receptor is a human donor with non-small cell lung cancer that progressed on radiotherapy plus ipilimumab. The V and J genes are TRBV7-6 and TRBJ2-3; TRBD2 aligns across 12 bases. CDR3 nucleotides: TGTGCCAGCAGCTTAAACCTAGCGGGAGGGACGGATACGCAGTATTTT. Its translation: CASSLNLAGGTDTQYF.